This passage covers 5 T cell receptor beta chains from one sample sequenced in a study of T-cell reconstitution after alpha-beta-depleted transplantation in children. Preparation of the TCRbeta library was carried out with unique molecular identifiers. MiXCR was run by TCRdb on the PCR reads, yielding one entry per CDR3 protein. The repertoire holds 190,000 or so distinct CDR3 sequences, 6.5% to 7.5% seen once, with around 3.1% in the top ten. The sequences come from PBMCs from the stem cell graft donor, collected from the stem cell graft. The source is a human donor who donated a stem cell graft to a child with Wiskott-Aldrich syndrome.

This clonotype has a count of ten or more. The rearrangement joins TRBV6-2 or TRBV6-3 to TRBJ1-1; 7 nucleotides align to TRBD1. The CDR3 spans 14 residues. The V gene end was trimmed by 8 bases and the J gene end by 3 bases; junction bases not matched to a gene: 9. Germline V lookup: CDR1 MNHEY, CDR2 SVGEGT. The CDR3 coding sequence is TGTGCCAGCTTGAAAACAGGGGTGGACACTGAAGCTTTCTTT. The encoded protein is CASLKTGVDTEAFF.

Ten or more counts support this clonotype. The chain combines TRBV20-1 with TRBJ2-2; D is uncertain. The germline gives CDR1 DFQATT, CDR2 SNEGSKA (reference sequence). This CDR3 is built from 13 residues. V lost 3 bases and J 4 bases, leaving 9 bases between the germline ends. CDR3 sequence: CSASSGSTGELFF. The DNA for the CDR3 is TGCAGTGCTAGTAGTGGAAGCACCGGGGAGCTGTTTTTT.

This clonotype was found many times. The V gene is TRBV2, the J gene TRBJ1-2, with D maybe TRBD1 (5 bases). Trimming removed 0 bases from V and 3 bases from J, with 17 bases in between. Germline CDR1 reads SNHLY; CDR2 reads FYNNEI. This CDR3 is 17 amino acids long. This CDR3 reads CASSEAGRRNGDYGYTF. The CDR3 DNA reads as TGTGCCAGCAGTGAAGCGGGACGGAGAAACGGAGACTATGGCTACACCTTC.

This clonotype came up many times. CDR3 nucleotide sequence: TGCGCCAGCAGCTTCCTCTCAGATACGCAGTATTTT. As protein: CASSFLSDTQYF. This chain joins TRBV5-1 and TRBJ2-3; the D is unclear. V dropped 2 bases and J dropped 4 bases, with 5 bases sitting between them. The CDR3 is made up of 12 amino acids. The V gene's germline CDR1 is SGHRS and CDR2 YFSETQ.

This clonotype was recorded at least ten times. CDR3 region: CASSFTGSPSYEQYF. Here the CDR3 DNA reads TGCGCCAGCAGCTTTACCGGGTCCCCCTCCTACGAGCAGTACTTC. The chain uses TRBV5-1 and TRBJ2-7; D gene ambiguous. Germline V CDR1 and CDR2: SGHRS, YFSETQ. This CDR3 contains 15 residues. V was clipped by 2 bases and J by 0 bases, with 12 bases between them.